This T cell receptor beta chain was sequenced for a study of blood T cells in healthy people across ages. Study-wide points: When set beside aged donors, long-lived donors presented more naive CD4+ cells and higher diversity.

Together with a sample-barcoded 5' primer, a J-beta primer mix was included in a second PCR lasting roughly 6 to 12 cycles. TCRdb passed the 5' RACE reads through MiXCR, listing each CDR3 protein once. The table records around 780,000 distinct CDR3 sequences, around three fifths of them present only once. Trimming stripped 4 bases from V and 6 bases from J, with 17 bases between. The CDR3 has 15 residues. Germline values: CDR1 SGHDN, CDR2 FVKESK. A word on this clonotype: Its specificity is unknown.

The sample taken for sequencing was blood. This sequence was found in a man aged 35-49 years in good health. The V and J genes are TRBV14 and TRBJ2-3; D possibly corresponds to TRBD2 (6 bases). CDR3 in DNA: TGTGCCAGCAGCCCAGGGACTGGAGGGTTGGATACGCAGTATTTT. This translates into CASSPGTGGLDTQYF.